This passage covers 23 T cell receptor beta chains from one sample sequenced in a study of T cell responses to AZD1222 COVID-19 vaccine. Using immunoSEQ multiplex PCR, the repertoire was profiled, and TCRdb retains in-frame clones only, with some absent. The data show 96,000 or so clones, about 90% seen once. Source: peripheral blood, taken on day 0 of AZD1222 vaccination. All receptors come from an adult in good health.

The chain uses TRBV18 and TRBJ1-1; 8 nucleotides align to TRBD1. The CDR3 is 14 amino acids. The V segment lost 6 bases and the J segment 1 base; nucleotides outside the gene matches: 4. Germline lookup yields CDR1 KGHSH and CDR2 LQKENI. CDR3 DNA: TGTGCCAGCTCCGAAGACAGGGGGAACACTGAAGCTTTCTTT. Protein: CASSEDRGNTEAFF.

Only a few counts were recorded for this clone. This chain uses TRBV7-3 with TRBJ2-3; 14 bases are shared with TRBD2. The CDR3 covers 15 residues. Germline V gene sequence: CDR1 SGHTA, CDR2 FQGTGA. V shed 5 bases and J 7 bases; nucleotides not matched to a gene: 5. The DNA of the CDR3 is TGTGCCAGCAGCCTTGGACTAGCGGGAGGTAATACGCAGTATTTT. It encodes CASSLGLAGGNTQYF.

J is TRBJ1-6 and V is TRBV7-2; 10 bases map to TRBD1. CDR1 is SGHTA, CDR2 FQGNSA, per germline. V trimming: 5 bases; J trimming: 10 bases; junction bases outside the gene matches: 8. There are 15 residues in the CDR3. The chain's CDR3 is CASSAPTGGDSPLHF. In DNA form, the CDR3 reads TGTGCCAGCAGCGCACCGACAGGGGGCGACTCACCCCTCCACTTT.

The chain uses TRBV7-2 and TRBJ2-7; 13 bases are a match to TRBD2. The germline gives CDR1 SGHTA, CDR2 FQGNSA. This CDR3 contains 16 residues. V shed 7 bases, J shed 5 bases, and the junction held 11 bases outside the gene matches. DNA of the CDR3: TGTGCCAGCATATTACTAGCGGGAGGGCGGGGGGACGAGCAGTACTTC. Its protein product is CASILLAGGRGDEQYF.

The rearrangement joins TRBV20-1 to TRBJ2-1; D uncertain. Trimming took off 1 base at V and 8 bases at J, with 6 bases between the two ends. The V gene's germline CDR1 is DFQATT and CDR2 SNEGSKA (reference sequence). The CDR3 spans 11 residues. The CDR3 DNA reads TGCAGTGCTAGAGCCGGCGATGAGCAGTTCTTC. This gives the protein CSARAGDEQFF.

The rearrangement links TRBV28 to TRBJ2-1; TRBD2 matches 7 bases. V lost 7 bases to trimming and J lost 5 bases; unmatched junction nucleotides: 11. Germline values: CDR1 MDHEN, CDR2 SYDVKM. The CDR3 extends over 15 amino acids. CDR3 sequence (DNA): TGTGCCAGCAAAAGGTGGCGGGAGTTCAACAATGAGCAGTTCTTC. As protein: CASKRWREFNNEQFF.

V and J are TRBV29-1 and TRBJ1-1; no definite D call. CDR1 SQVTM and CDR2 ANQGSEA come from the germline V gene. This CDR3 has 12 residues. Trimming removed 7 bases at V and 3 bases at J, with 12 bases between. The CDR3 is CSGGLRDTEAFF. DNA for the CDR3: TGCAGCGGCGGGCTTAGGGACACTGAAGCTTTCTTT.

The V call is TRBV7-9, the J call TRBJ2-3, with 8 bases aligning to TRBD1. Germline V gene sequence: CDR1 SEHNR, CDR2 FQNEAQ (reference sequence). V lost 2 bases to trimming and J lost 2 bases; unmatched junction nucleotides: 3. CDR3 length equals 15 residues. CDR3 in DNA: TGTGCCAGCAGCTTAACAGGGGGGATCACAGATACGCAGTATTTT. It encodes CASSLTGGITDTQYF.

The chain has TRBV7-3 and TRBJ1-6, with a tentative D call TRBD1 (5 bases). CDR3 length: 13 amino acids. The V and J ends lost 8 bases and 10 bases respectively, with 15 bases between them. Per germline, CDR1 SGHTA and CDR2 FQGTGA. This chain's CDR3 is CASAGRGGSPLHF. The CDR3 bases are TGTGCCAGCGCTGGGCGGGGGGGGTCACCCCTCCACTTT.

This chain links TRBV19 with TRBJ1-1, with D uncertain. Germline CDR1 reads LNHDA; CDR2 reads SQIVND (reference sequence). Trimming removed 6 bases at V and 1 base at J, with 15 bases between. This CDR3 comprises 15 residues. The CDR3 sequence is CASSQPEGRNTEAFF. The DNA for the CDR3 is TGTGCCAGTAGCCAGCCCGAAGGGAGGAACACTGAAGCTTTCTTT.

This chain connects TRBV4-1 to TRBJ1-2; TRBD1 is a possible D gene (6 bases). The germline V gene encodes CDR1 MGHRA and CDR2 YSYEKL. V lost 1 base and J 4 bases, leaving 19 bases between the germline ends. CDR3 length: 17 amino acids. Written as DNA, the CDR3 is TGCGCCAGCAGCCAAGGGCGTGCCTTTGGACAGATCTATGGCTACACCTTC. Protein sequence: CASSQGRAFGQIYGYTF.

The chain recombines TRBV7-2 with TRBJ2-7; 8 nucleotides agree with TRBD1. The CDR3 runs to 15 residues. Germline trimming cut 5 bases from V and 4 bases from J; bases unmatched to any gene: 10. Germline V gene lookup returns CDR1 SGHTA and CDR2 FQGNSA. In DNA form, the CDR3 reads TGTGCCAGCAGCACTGACGCAGGGGGCGCATACGAGCAGTACTTC. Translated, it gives CASSTDAGGAYEQYF.

CDR3 region: CASSETHAGADTQYF. The CDR3 bases are TGTGCCAGCAGTGAGACCCACGCCGGGGCAGATACGCAGTATTTT. The genes are TRBV6-4 and TRBJ2-3; TRBD2 is a possible D gene (5 bases). The ends were cut back, 3 bases at V and 4 bases at J, with 14 bases in the middle. This CDR3 contains 15 residues. Germline V gives CDR1 MRHNA, CDR2 SNTAGT.

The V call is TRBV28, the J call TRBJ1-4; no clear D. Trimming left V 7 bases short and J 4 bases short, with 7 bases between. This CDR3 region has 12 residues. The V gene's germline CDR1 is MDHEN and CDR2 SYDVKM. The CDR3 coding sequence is TGTGCCAGCAAACAGAGTAATGAAAAACTGTTTTTT. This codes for CASKQSNEKLFF.

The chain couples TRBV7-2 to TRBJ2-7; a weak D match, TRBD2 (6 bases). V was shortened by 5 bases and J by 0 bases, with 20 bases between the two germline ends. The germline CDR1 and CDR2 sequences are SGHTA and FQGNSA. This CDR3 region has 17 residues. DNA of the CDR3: TGTGCCAGCAGCCCCTTTGGGATAGCGGTGAGCTCCTACGAGCAGTACTTC. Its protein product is CASSPFGIAVSSYEQYF.

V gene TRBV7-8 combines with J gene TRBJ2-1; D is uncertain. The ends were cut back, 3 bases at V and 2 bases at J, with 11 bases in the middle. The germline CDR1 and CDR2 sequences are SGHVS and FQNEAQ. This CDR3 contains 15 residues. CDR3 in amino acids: CASSFDVTTYNEQFF. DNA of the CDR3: TGTGCCAGCAGCTTTGATGTAACCACCTACAATGAGCAGTTCTTC.

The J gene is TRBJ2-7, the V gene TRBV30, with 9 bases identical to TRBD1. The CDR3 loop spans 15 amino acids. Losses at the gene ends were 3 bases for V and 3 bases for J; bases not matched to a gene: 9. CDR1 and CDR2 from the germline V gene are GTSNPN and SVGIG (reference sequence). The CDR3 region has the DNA TGTGCCTGGAGACGGACAGGGGCCGGATTCTACGAGCAGTACTTC. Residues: CAWRRTGAGFYEQYF.

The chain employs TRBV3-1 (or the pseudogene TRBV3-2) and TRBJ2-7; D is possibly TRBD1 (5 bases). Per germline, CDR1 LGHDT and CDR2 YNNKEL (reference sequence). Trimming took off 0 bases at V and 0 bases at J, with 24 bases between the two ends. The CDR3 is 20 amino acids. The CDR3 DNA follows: TGTGCCAGCAGCCAAGATCAAGATACCAAGCTCAGGGCTAGCTCCTACGAGCAGTACTTC. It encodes CASSQDQDTKLRASSYEQYF.

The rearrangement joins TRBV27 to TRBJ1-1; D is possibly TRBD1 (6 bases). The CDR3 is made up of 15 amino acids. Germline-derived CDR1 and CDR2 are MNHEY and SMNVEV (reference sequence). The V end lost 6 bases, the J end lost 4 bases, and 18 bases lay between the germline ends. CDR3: CASRALGGPGTEAFF. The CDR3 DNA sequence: TGTGCCAGCAGGGCCCTGGGGGGCCCGGGCACTGAAGCTTTCTTT.

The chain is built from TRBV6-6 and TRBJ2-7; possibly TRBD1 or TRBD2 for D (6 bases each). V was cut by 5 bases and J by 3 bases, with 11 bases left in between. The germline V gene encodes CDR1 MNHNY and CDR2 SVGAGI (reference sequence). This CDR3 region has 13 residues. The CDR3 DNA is TGTGCCAGCAGTCCCGGAGGGGGCTACGAGCAGTACTTC. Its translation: CASSPGGGYEQYF.

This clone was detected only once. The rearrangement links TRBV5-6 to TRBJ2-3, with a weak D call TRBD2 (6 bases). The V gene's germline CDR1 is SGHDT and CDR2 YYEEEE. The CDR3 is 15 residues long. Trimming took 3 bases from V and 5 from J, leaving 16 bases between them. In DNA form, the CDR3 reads TGTGCCAGCAGCTCCGGGACTCGATGGGGAGATACGCAGTATTTT. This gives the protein CASSSGTRWGDTQYF. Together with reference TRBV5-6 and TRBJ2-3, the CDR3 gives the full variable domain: DAGVTQSPTHLIKTRGQQVTLRCSPKSGHDTVSWYQQALGQGPQFIFQYYEEEERQRGNFPDRFSGHQFPNYSSELNVNALLLGDSALYLCASSSGTRWGDTQYFGPGTRLTVL.

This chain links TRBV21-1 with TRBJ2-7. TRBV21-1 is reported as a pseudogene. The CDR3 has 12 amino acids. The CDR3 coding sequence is TGTGCCAGCAGCGCAGATCGAAGGGAGCAGTACTTC. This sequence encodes CASSADRREQYF.

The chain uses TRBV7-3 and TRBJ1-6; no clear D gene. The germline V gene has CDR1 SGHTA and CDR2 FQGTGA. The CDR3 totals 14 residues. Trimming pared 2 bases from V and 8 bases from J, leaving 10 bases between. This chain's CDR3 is CASSLGRFDSPLHF. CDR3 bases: TGTGCCAGCAGCTTAGGCAGGTTTGATTCACCCCTCCACTTT.